This is a list of T cell receptor beta chains from one sample in a study of control samples from healthy donors and cancer patients. The data were produced by immunoSEQ multiplex PCR, yet TCRdb's version contains in-frame clones alone and is incomplete. The table records tens of thousands of clones, about 87% of them present only once. The specimen sequenced was PBMCs. These receptors were taken from a woman in her sixties or seventies with lung cancer. CDR3s include the opening cysteine and the closing phenylalanine or tryptophan. D genes are given only for firm matches. The listing skips clone size in some rows; elsewhere it reads once, few, many or a size class.

d_call: .; clone_size: .; j_call: TRBJ1-4; v_call: TRBV2; cdr3_aa: CASSEGGVSEKLFF; cdr3_nt: TGTGCCAGCAGTGAAGGAGGGGTTAGTGAAAAACTGTTTTTT
d_call: TRBD2; clone_size: .; j_call: TRBJ2-3; v_call: TRBV10-3; cdr3_aa: CAISESPSGSSTDTQYF; cdr3_nt: TGTGCCATCAGTGAGTCCCCTAGCGGGTCTAGCACAGATACGCAGTATTTT
d_call: TRBD1; clone_size: .; j_call: TRBJ1-1; v_call: TRBV2; cdr3_aa: CATQGEMNTEAFF; cdr3_nt: TGTGCCACCCAGGGGGAGATGAACACTGAAGCTTTCTTT
d_call: .; clone_size: once; j_call: TRBJ1-4; v_call: TRBV11-1; cdr3_aa: CASSRFPGPLNEKLFF; cdr3_nt: TGTGCCAGCAGCCGTTTTCCCGGGCCTCTCAATGAAAAACTGTTTTTT
d_call: .; clone_size: .; j_call: TRBJ2-3; v_call: TRBV7-2; cdr3_aa: CASSPYRGGVPDTQYF; cdr3_nt: TGTGCCAGCAGCCCTTATAGGGGGGGGGTCCCAGATACGCAGTATTTT
d_call: TRBD1; clone_size: .; j_call: TRBJ1-1; v_call: TRBV28; cdr3_aa: CASSFRGQGNTEAFF; cdr3_nt: TGTGCCAGCAGTTTTAGGGGACAGGGGAACACTGAAGCTTTCTTT
d_call: TRBD1; clone_size: .; j_call: TRBJ1-5; v_call: TRBV5-1; cdr3_aa: CASSLAGQGGQPQHF; cdr3_nt: TGCGCCAGCAGCTTGGCCGGGCAGGGGGGGCAGCCCCAGCATTTT
d_call: .; clone_size: .; j_call: TRBJ2-3; v_call: TRBV2; cdr3_aa: CASSPGAGGTDTQYF; cdr3_nt: TGTGCCAGCAGCCCGGGGGCGGGGGGCACAGATACGCAGTATTTT
d_call: TRBD2; clone_size: .; j_call: TRBJ2-5; v_call: TRBV20-1; cdr3_aa: CSASRGGRRETQYF; cdr3_nt: TGCAGTGCTAGTCGTGGCGGGAGACGAGAGACCCAGTACTTC
d_call: .; clone_size: .; j_call: TRBJ1-1; v_call: TRBV7-9; cdr3_aa: CASSPWQGMNTEAFF; cdr3_nt: TGTGCCAGCAGCCCCTGGCAGGGGATGAACACTGAAGCTTTCTTT
d_call: TRBD1; clone_size: .; j_call: TRBJ1-3; v_call: TRBV19; cdr3_aa: CASSPTTGRRPGNTIYF; cdr3_nt: TGTGCCAGTAGTCCAACGACAGGGCGGAGGCCTGGAAACACCATATATTTT
d_call: TRBD2; clone_size: .; j_call: TRBJ2-5; v_call: TRBV19; cdr3_aa: CASSSLGLAGDGAETQYF; cdr3_nt: TGTGCCAGTAGTTCTTTGGGACTAGCGGGAGATGGGGCAGAGACCCAGTACTTC
d_call: .; clone_size: .; j_call: TRBJ1-5; v_call: TRBV6-6; cdr3_aa: CASRPAGGSQPQHF; cdr3_nt: TGTGCCAGCAGGCCCGCTGGGGGCAGTCAGCCCCAGCATTTT
d_call: .; clone_size: .; j_call: TRBJ2-7; v_call: TRBV5-1; cdr3_aa: CASSLDAAYEQYF; cdr3_nt: TGCGCCAGCAGCTTGGACGCCGCCTACGAGCAGTACTTC
d_call: TRBD2; clone_size: .; j_call: TRBJ2-1; v_call: TRBV28; cdr3_aa: CASSALAGKNEQFF; cdr3_nt: TGTGCCAGCAGTGCACTAGCGGGAAAAAATGAGCAGTTCTTC
d_call: .; clone_size: .; j_call: TRBJ1-1; v_call: TRBV25-1; cdr3_aa: CASSELGTEAFF; cdr3_nt: TGTGCCAGCAGTGAATTAGGAACTGAAGCTTTCTTT
d_call: TRBD2; clone_size: .; j_call: TRBJ2-1; v_call: TRBV10-3; cdr3_aa: CAISDIAGGYHNEQFF; cdr3_nt: TGTGCCATCAGCGATATAGCGGGAGGGTACCACAATGAGCAGTTCTTC
d_call: .; clone_size: .; j_call: TRBJ1-2; v_call: TRBV3-1/TRBV3-2; cdr3_aa: CASSQGQNYGYTF; cdr3_nt: TGTGCCAGCAGCCAAGGACAGAACTATGGCTACACCTTC
d_call: TRBD1; clone_size: .; j_call: TRBJ1-2; v_call: TRBV9; cdr3_aa: CASSPGQGSYGYTF; cdr3_nt: TGTGCCAGCAGCCCCGGACAGGGGTCGTATGGCTACACCTTC
d_call: TRBD1; clone_size: .; j_call: TRBJ1-4; v_call: TRBV3-1/TRBV3-2; cdr3_aa: CASSYKRTGGREKLFF; cdr3_nt: TGTGCCAGCAGCTACAAGCGTACAGGGGGTCGGGAAAAACTGTTTTTT
d_call: .; clone_size: .; j_call: TRBJ1-2; v_call: TRBV9; cdr3_aa: CASSVGGESPYGYTF; cdr3_nt: TGTGCCAGCAGCGTAGGAGGGGAGTCCCCCTATGGCTACACCTTC
d_call: TRBD2; clone_size: .; j_call: TRBJ2-1; v_call: TRBV24-1; cdr3_aa: CATSDSLTGGLHEQFF; cdr3_nt: TGTGCCACCAGTGATTCTTTAACGGGGGGGCTCCATGAGCAGTTCTTC
d_call: .; clone_size: .; j_call: TRBJ2-1; v_call: TRBV2; cdr3_aa: CASSVNSGSYNEQFF; cdr3_nt: TGTGCCAGCAGTGTCAACTCCGGCTCCTACAATGAGCAGTTCTTC
d_call: .; clone_size: .; j_call: TRBJ1-1; v_call: TRBV29-1; cdr3_aa: CSVEDGMNTEAFF; cdr3_nt: TGCAGCGTTGAAGACGGCATGAACACTGAAGCTTTCTTT
d_call: TRBD2; clone_size: .; j_call: TRBJ2-5; v_call: TRBV2; cdr3_aa: CASSELLAGIRETQYF; cdr3_nt: TGTGCCAGCAGTGAACTCCTAGCGGGGATAAGAGAGACCCAGTACTTC
d_call: .; clone_size: .; j_call: TRBJ2-3; v_call: TRBV19; cdr3_aa: CASRTDRSSTDTQYF; cdr3_nt: TGTGCCAGCCGGACCGACAGGTCTAGCACAGATACGCAGTATTTT
d_call: .; clone_size: .; j_call: TRBJ2-3; v_call: TRBV6-5; cdr3_aa: CASRYGDTGTDTQYF; cdr3_nt: TGTGCCAGCAGGTACGGGGACACGGGCACAGATACGCAGTATTTT
d_call: TRBD2; clone_size: few; j_call: TRBJ2-2; v_call: TRBV7-3; cdr3_aa: CASSLLAGGPRTGELFF; cdr3_nt: TGTGCCAGCAGCTTATTAGCGGGGGGACCAAGAACCGGGGAGCTGTTTTTT
d_call: .; clone_size: few; j_call: TRBJ1-2; v_call: TRBV6-1; cdr3_aa: CASSEMNYGYTF; cdr3_nt: TGTGCCAGCAGTGAAATGAACTATGGCTACACCTTC
d_call: .; clone_size: .; j_call: TRBJ2-2; v_call: TRBV30; cdr3_aa: CAWSVRSTGELFF; cdr3_nt: TGTGCCTGGAGTGTACGGAGCACCGGGGAGCTGTTTTTT
d_call: .; clone_size: once; j_call: TRBJ1-2; v_call: TRBV19; cdr3_aa: CASSLGGNGYTF; cdr3_nt: TGTGCCAGTAGTCTGGGGGGAAATGGCTACACCTTC
d_call: .; clone_size: .; j_call: TRBJ2-1; v_call: TRBV7-8; cdr3_aa: CASSPPTYNEQFF; cdr3_nt: TGTGCCAGCAGCCCCCCGACCTACAATGAGCAGTTCTTC
d_call: TRBD1; clone_size: .; j_call: TRBJ2-3; v_call: TRBV24-1; cdr3_aa: CATSDLCYPTGGHQVAQYF; cdr3_nt: TGTGCCACCAGTGATTTATGTTACCCGACAGGGGGCCATCAAGTTGCGCAGTATTTT
d_call: .; clone_size: .; j_call: TRBJ1-1; v_call: TRBV18; cdr3_aa: CASSPRGGATEAFF; cdr3_nt: TGTGCCAGCTCACCACGTGGGGGGGCGACTGAAGCTTTCTTT
d_call: .; clone_size: .; j_call: TRBJ1-5; v_call: TRBV7-2; cdr3_aa: CASSLVAFNQPQHF; cdr3_nt: TGTGCCAGCAGCTTAGTGGCCTTCAATCAGCCCCAGCATTTT
d_call: .; clone_size: .; j_call: TRBJ2-7; v_call: TRBV7-2; cdr3_aa: CASSLGSGAVYEQYF; cdr3_nt: TGTGCCAGCAGCTTAGGCTCGGGGGCAGTATACGAGCAGTACTTC
d_call: .; clone_size: .; j_call: TRBJ1-1; v_call: TRBV18; cdr3_aa: CASSLLQISMNTEAFF; cdr3_nt: TGTGCCAGCTCCTTGCTACAGATCTCAATGAACACTGAAGCTTTCTTT
d_call: .; clone_size: .; j_call: TRBJ1-1; v_call: TRBV2; cdr3_aa: CASSEGRFDTEAFF; cdr3_nt: TGTGCCAGCAGTGAAGGCAGGTTTGACACTGAAGCTTTCTTT
d_call: .; clone_size: .; j_call: TRBJ2-1; v_call: TRBV5-4; cdr3_aa: CASSLTGKDNEQFF; cdr3_nt: TGTGCCAGCAGCTTGACGGGGAAGGACAATGAGCAGTTCTTC
d_call: TRBD2; clone_size: once; j_call: TRBJ2-7; v_call: TRBV6-6; cdr3_aa: CASSWTSGSSYEQYF; cdr3_nt: TGTGCCAGCAGTTGGACTAGCGGGAGCTCCTACGAGCAGTACTTC
d_call: .; clone_size: .; j_call: TRBJ2-5; v_call: TRBV5-1; cdr3_aa: CASSLVLGGQETQYF; cdr3_nt: TGCGCCAGCAGCTTGGTCCTGGGGGGCCAAGAGACCCAGTACTTC
d_call: .; clone_size: .; j_call: TRBJ2-7; v_call: TRBV3-1/TRBV3-2; cdr3_aa: CASSQDGPGVYEQYF; cdr3_nt: TGTGCCAGCAGCCAAGATGGGCCCGGGGTCTACGAGCAGTACTTC
d_call: TRBD2; clone_size: .; j_call: TRBJ2-1; v_call: TRBV7-9; cdr3_aa: CASSLTGTSISEQFF; cdr3_nt: TGTGCCAGCAGCTTGACCGGGACTAGCATCAGTGAGCAGTTCTTC
d_call: .; clone_size: .; j_call: TRBJ1-2; v_call: TRBV28; cdr3_aa: CASSPFKWDPGRGYTF; cdr3_nt: TGTGCCAGCAGTCCCTTTAAATGGGACCCAGGACGTGGCTACACCTTC
d_call: TRBD2; clone_size: .; j_call: TRBJ2-7; v_call: TRBV19; cdr3_aa: CASSTTSGGYEQYF; cdr3_nt: TGTGCCAGTAGCACGACTAGCGGGGGCTACGAGCAGTACTTC
d_call: .; clone_size: .; j_call: TRBJ1-1; v_call: TRBV3-1/TRBV3-2; cdr3_aa: CASSATGQSGFF; cdr3_nt: TGTGCCAGCAGCGCCACCGGACAAAGTGGATTCTTT
d_call: .; clone_size: .; j_call: TRBJ2-7; v_call: TRBV14; cdr3_aa: CASSPPVGAGDEQYF; cdr3_nt: TGTGCCAGCAGCCCCCCGGTGGGGGCGGGCGACGAGCAGTACTTC
d_call: .; clone_size: few; j_call: TRBJ1-1; v_call: TRBV3-1/TRBV3-2; cdr3_aa: CASSQRGTRDTEAFF; cdr3_nt: TGTGCCAGCAGCCAACGGGGAACTCGGGACACTGAAGCTTTCTTT
d_call: TRBD1; clone_size: .; j_call: TRBJ1-4; v_call: TRBV4-2; cdr3_aa: CASSQEPGQGNEKLFF; cdr3_nt: TGTGCCAGCAGCCAAGAGCCGGGACAGGGTAATGAAAAACTGTTTTTT
d_call: .; clone_size: .; j_call: TRBJ2-2; v_call: TRBV6-4; cdr3_aa: CASSVGIPGELFF; cdr3_nt: TGTGCCAGCAGTGTAGGGATACCCGGGGAGCTGTTTTTT
d_call: TRBD1; clone_size: .; j_call: TRBJ1-1; v_call: TRBV2; cdr3_aa: CASSPDRELEAFF; cdr3_nt: TGTGCCAGCAGCCCCGACAGGGAACTTGAAGCTTTCTTT
d_call: .; clone_size: .; j_call: TRBJ2-7; v_call: TRBV5-1; cdr3_aa: CASSLQGNYEQYF; cdr3_nt: TGCGCCAGCAGCTTGCAAGGGAACTACGAGCAGTACTTC
d_call: .; clone_size: .; j_call: TRBJ1-2; v_call: TRBV18; cdr3_aa: CASSSRDFGYTF; cdr3_nt: TGTGCCAGCTCCTCACGGGACTTTGGCTACACCTTC
d_call: TRBD1; clone_size: .; j_call: TRBJ2-2; v_call: TRBV18; cdr3_aa: CASSPLRTGNTGELFF; cdr3_nt: TGTGCCAGCTCACCACTACGGACAGGGAACACCGGGGAGCTGTTTTTT